Listed below are T cell receptor beta chains from one sample, sequenced in a study of CD39 and CD103 CD8 tumor-infiltrating T cells. Method: immunoSEQ multiplex PCR; TCRdb's copy keeps in-frame clones and lacks some. The sample consists of under 4,500 clones, about 60% of them appearing once. The specimen was CD39- CD103- CD8+ T cells sorted from the tumor. The receptors derive from a human donor with head and neck squamous cell carcinoma. CDR3s include the opening cysteine and the closing phenylalanine or tryptophan. A D gene is named only where the DNA matches it firmly. Size is omitted from some rows. Given values are once, few, many or a class for expanded clones.

>TRBV28|.|TRBJ1-1|.
TGTGCCAGCAGTGCAGAACAGAACACTGAAGCTTTCTTT
CASSAEQNTEAFF
>TRBV5-6|.|TRBJ2-7|.
TGTGCCAGCAGCTTGCCAGGGGCCTACGAGCAGTACTTC
CASSLPGAYEQYF
>TRBV27|large|TRBJ2-7|.
TGTGCCAGCAGCAAACTGGCGGACTCCTACGAGCAGTACTTC
CASSKLADSYEQYF
>TRBV6-5|few|TRBJ2-2|.
TGTGCCAGCAGTTATCGGGGGTCCTCCGGGGAGCTGTTTTTT
CASSYRGSSGELFF
>TRBV4-2|medium-sized|TRBJ2-1|TRBD2
TGTGCCAGCAGCCTCGGGACTAGCCTCAATGAGCAGTTCTTC
CASSLGTSLNEQFF
>TRBV10-3|.|TRBJ1-2|TRBD1
TGTGCCATCAGACGAATGCAGGGGGAGCTTCTCGGAAGGGAAGCTTCTCTCGGTGGCTACACCTTC
CAIRRMQGELLGREASLGGYTF
>TRBV9|.|TRBJ2-3|TRBD2
TGTGCCAGCAGCGTAGGGGGACTAACCCCAGATACGCAGTATTTT
CASSVGGLTPDTQYF
>TRBV5-1|.|TRBJ1-1|.
TGCGCCAGCAGCTCCGGAGAGGTCCTGAACACTGAAGCTTTCTTT
CASSSGEVLNTEAFF
>TRBV4-2|.|TRBJ2-1|.
TGTGCCAGCAGCCAATTCTTCGGGGTTACTGAGCAGTTCTTC
CASSQFFGVTEQFF
>TRBV5-5|.|TRBJ2-7|TRBD2
TGTGCCAGCAGCTACAGAGCGGGGGGCGCCACCTACGAGCAGTACTTC
CASSYRAGGATYEQYF
>TRBV2|few|TRBJ1-2|.
TGTGCCAGCAGCCCCCTGGGGGGAGGGGATGGCTACACCTTC
CASSPLGGGDGYTF
>TRBV5-6|.|TRBJ2-2|TRBD2
TGTGCCAGCAGCTTTACTAGCGGGGGCCACACCGGGGAGCTGTTTTTT
CASSFTSGGHTGELFF
>TRBV27|.|TRBJ2-6|TRBD1
TGTGCCAGCCTTGTAACAGGGGATAGCTCTGGGGCCAACGTCCTGACTTTC
CASLVTGDSSGANVLTF
>TRBV29-1|.|TRBJ2-7|.
TGCAGCGTTGCCGAGTCAGGGATGGAGCAGTACTTC
CSVAESGMEQYF
>TRBV15|.|TRBJ1-2|.
TGTGCCACCAGCAGAGAGTTCGGGACGGAGCTAGAAGGCTACACCTTC
CATSREFGTELEGYTF
>TRBV5-6|few|TRBJ2-7|.
TGTGCCAGCAGCTTGTTGGTCAACTCCTACGAGCAGTACTTC
CASSLLVNSYEQYF
>TRBV28|.|TRBJ1-2|.
TGTGCCAGCAGTCGAGAAGGGGCCTACTATGGCTACACCTTC
CASSREGAYYGYTF
>TRBV6-5|.|TRBJ2-5|TRBD2
TGTGCCAGCAGTTACTTAACTAGCGGACAAGAGACCCAGTACTTC
CASSYLTSGQETQYF
>TRBV6-5|.|TRBJ2-3|TRBD1
TGTGCCAGCAGTTACCGGGACAGCGTTACAGATACGCAGTATTTT
CASSYRDSVTDTQYF
>TRBV27|.|TRBJ2-5|.
TGTGCCAGCAGTTTTGGTAGGGGTGAGACCCAGTACTTC
CASSFGRGETQYF
>TRBV29-1|.|TRBJ2-1|.
TGCAGCGCCTGTCCGGAAGACAATGAGCAGTTCTTC
CSACPEDNEQFF
>TRBV4-3|.|TRBJ1-2|.
TGCGCCAGCAGCCAAGATCTAGCGGGGAGAGGGCGAGGCTACACCTTC
CASSQDLAGRGRGYTF
>TRBV27|few|TRBJ1-5|.
TGTGCCAGCAGTTTCGGGCCGGCGGCTCAGCCCCAGCATTTT
CASSFGPAAQPQHF
>TRBV4-3|once|TRBJ2-7|TRBD2
TGCGCCAGCAGCCAGAGCGGGGGTTCCTACGAGCAGTACTTC
CASSQSGGSYEQYF
>TRBV28|large|TRBJ2-5|.
TGTGCCAGCACCCCACCTCGGGGGACCCAGTACTTC
CASTPPRGTQYF
>TRBV7-2|.|TRBJ1-2|.
TGTGCCACGTCGGCTAGGACGGGTGGCTACACCTTC
CATSARTGGYTF
>TRBV9|few|TRBJ2-7|TRBD2
TGTGCCAGCAGCGGGGGGGGATTGAGCTCCTACGAGCAGTACTTC
CASSGGGLSSYEQYF
>TRBV10-3|.|TRBJ2-7|TRBD2
TGTGCCATCAGTGAGTCGCGGGGGTCGTTATCCTACGAGCAGTACTTC
CAISESRGSLSYEQYF
>TRBV7-9|.|TRBJ2-7|TRBD2
TGTGCCAGCAGCTTAGAGGCAGCGGGGGTCTACGAGCAGTACTTC
CASSLEAAGVYEQYF
>TRBV4-1|.|TRBJ2-1|TRBD2
TGCGCCAGCAGCCATCGAAGTGGACTAGCGGGGAATGAGCAGTTCTTC
CASSHRSGLAGNEQFF
>TRBV28|.|TRBJ2-3|.
TGTGCCAGCAGTCCACCACCTCACACAGATACGCAGTATTTT
CASSPPPHTDTQYF
>TRBV4-3|.|TRBJ2-1|.
TGCGCCAGCAGCCAAGACAGCTCCTACAATGAGCAGTTCTTC
CASSQDSSYNEQFF
>TRBV5-5|.|TRBJ1-1|.
TGTGCCAGCAGCTTGACTTTACCTGAAGCTTTCTTT
CASSLTLPEAFF
>TRBV5-5|.|TRBJ2-3|.
TGTGCCAGCAGCTTTACTCAGGGGTACACAGATACGCAGTATTTT
CASSFTQGYTDTQYF
>TRBV18|.|TRBJ2-2|.
TGTGCCAGCTCACCATTCCAGATAGTACGGGAGAACACCGGGGAGCTGTTTTTT
CASSPFQIVRENTGELFF
>TRBV7-6|.|TRBJ1-5|TRBD1
TGTGCCAGCAGCCGAACAGGGGCGAGCAATCAGCCCCAGCATTTT
CASSRTGASNQPQHF
>TRBV2|.|TRBJ1-1|.
TGTGCCAGCAAGGGACAACGACTGAACACTGAAGCTTTCTTT
CASKGQRLNTEAFF